The rows below give T cell receptor beta chains drawn from one sample of a study of cytomegalovirus exposure and HLA in healthy donors. Libraries were prepared by immunoSEQ multiplex PCR; TCRdb keeps only in-frame clonotypes and omits some of them. In the table there are some 130,000 clones, about 80% of which are singletons. Sequencing was done on a sample of PBMCs. These receptors all come from a man aged 30 to 45 in good health and CMV-seronegative. Both conserved end residues are part of each CDR3. Fields, in order: J gene, clone size, V gene, D gene, CDR3 protein, CDR3 DNA. A D gene is named only where the DNA matches it firmly. Expanded clones get a size class; other rows say once, few or many, or leave the size out.

>TRBJ2-3|.|TRBV30|TRBD2
CAWSAKLAGETDTQYF
TGTGCCTGGAGTGCAAAACTAGCGGGAGAGACAGATACGCAGTATTTT
>TRBJ2-7|.|TRBV10-3|.
CAIRSGGRNHEQYF
TGTGCCATCAGGTCCGGGGGGCGTAACCACGAGCAGTACTTC
>TRBJ2-3|.|TRBV6-1|TRBD2
CASSEISSGVRNTQYF
TGTGCCAGCAGTGAAATAAGTAGCGGGGTGCGCAATACGCAGTATTTT
>TRBJ1-2|.|TRBV6-1|TRBD1
CASMVPPTGDYGYTF
TGTGCCAGCATGGTCCCCCCTACAGGGGACTATGGCTACACCTTC
>TRBJ2-1|.|TRBV9|.
CASSPSLDEQFF
TGTGCCAGCAGCCCTTCACTAGATGAGCAGTTCTTC
>TRBJ2-2|.|TRBV4-3|.
CASSQGLSNTGELFF
TGCGCCAGCAGCCAAGGACTATCTAACACCGGGGAGCTGTTTTTT
>TRBJ1-1|few|TRBV7-2|.
CASSLPMNTEAFF
TGTGCCAGCAGCTTACCCATGAACACTGAAGCTTTCTTT
>TRBJ2-1|.|TRBV5-4|TRBD2
CASSGSREGRYNEQFF
TGTGCCAGCAGCGGGTCCCGGGAGGGCCGTTACAATGAGCAGTTCTTC
>TRBJ1-2|.|TRBV4-3|TRBD1
CASSQDGTGRSYTF
TGCGCCAGCAGCCAAGATGGGACAGGGCGAAGCTACACCTTC
>TRBJ2-7|.|TRBV5-1|TRBD2
CASSRGEVYEQYF
TGCGCCAGCAGCCGGGGGGAGGTATACGAGCAGTACTTC
>TRBJ1-1|.|TRBV5-4|.
CASSLVIFNGGTEAFF
TGTGCCAGCAGCTTGGTAATTTTTAACGGGGGCACTGAAGCTTTCTTT
>TRBJ2-7|.|TRBV5-6|TRBD1
CASSLSSGGEQYF
TGTGCCAGCAGCTTGAGTTCAGGGGGCGAGCAGTACTTC
>TRBJ2-3|.|TRBV9|TRBD1
CASSVYRGLSDTQYF
TGTGCCAGCAGCGTATACAGGGGTCTTTCAGATACGCAGTATTTT
>TRBJ2-4|.|TRBV19|TRBD1
CASSSGQSRMWDIQYF
TGTGCCAGTAGTTCGGGACAGTCCCGCATGTGGGACATTCAGTACTTC
>TRBJ1-1|.|TRBV5-1|TRBD1
CASSPEGGQGRPEAFF
TGCGCCAGCAGCCCAGAGGGGGGACAGGGGAGGCCCGAAGCTTTCTTT
>TRBJ1-5|.|TRBV7-8|.
CASSLDGASNQPQHF
TGTGCCAGCAGCTTAGATGGGGCTAGCAATCAGCCCCAGCATTTT
>TRBJ2-3|.|TRBV12-2|.
CASRPSQISGSVTDTQYF
TGTGCAAGTCGCCCCTCCCAGATCAGCGGGAGCGTTACAGATACGCAGTATTTT
>TRBJ1-2|.|TRBV5-1|TRBD1
CASSTGITGGGYTF
TGCGCCAGCAGCACGGGGATTACAGGGGGCGGCTACACCTTC
>TRBJ1-2|.|TRBV7-3|TRBD1
CASSLQGQGNYGYTF
TGTGCCAGCAGCTTACAGGGACAGGGAAACTATGGCTACACCTTC
>TRBJ2-7|.|TRBV5-6|.
CASSLKGEAYEQYF
TGTGCCAGCAGCTTGAAAGGGGAAGCCTACGAGCAGTACTTC
>TRBJ2-2|.|TRBV7-7|.
CASSQQRGNTGELFF
TGTGCCAGCAGCCAACAAAGGGGGAACACCGGGGAGCTGTTTTTT
>TRBJ2-1|.|TRBV7-8|TRBD2
CASSLARRTSGLINEQFF
TGTGCCAGCAGCTTAGCGCGGAGGACTAGCGGGTTGATCAATGAGCAGTTCTTC
>TRBJ2-3|.|TRBV9|.
CASSVSVPDTQYF
TGTGCCAGCAGCGTATCTGTCCCAGATACGCAGTATTTT
>TRBJ2-3|once|TRBV7-2|TRBD2
CASSWGIGRAVDTQYF
TGTGCCAGCAGCTGGGGTATCGGGAGGGCCGTAGATACGCAGTATTTT
>TRBJ2-3|.|TRBV6-5|.
CASSLVTGTSTQYF
TGTGCCAGCAGTTTAGTGACAGGGACTAGTACGCAGTATTTT
>TRBJ1-3|.|TRBV7-9|.
CASSRGGRDRNTIYF
TGTGCCAGCAGCAGGGGGGGTAGGGATAGAAACACCATATATTTT
>TRBJ1-1|.|TRBV19|TRBD1
CASNADRGHTEAFF
TGTGCCAGTAACGCCGACAGGGGGCACACTGAAGCTTTCTTT
>TRBJ2-1|.|TRBV4-1|TRBD2
CASSQVGSSGRGNEQFF
TGCGCCAGCAGCCAAGTGGGGTCTAGCGGGAGGGGCAATGAGCAGTTCTTC
>TRBJ2-7|.|TRBV19|TRBD1
CASSVGQGYEQYF
TGTGCCAGTAGTGTCGGACAGGGGTACGAGCAGTACTTC
>TRBJ2-7|.|TRBV9|TRBD2
CASSVGLAGGYEQYF
TGTGCCAGCAGCGTAGGCCTAGCGGGAGGCTACGAGCAGTACTTC
>TRBJ2-2|.|TRBV19|TRBD1
CASSFLPDRGRGELFF
TGTGCCAGTAGTTTCCTCCCGGACAGGGGGCGCGGGGAGCTGTTTTTT
>TRBJ1-3|few|TRBV27|.
CASSFSSGNTIYF
TGTGCCAGCAGTTTTTCTTCGGGTAACACCATATATTTT
>TRBJ2-7|.|TRBV6-5|TRBD2
CASSLTGTSGYEQYF
TGTGCCAGCAGCCTGACCGGGACTAGCGGCTACGAGCAGTACTTC
>TRBJ1-1|.|TRBV12-5|.
CASGLVGSVRTEAFF
TGTGCTAGTGGTTTGGTAGGCAGCGTGCGCACTGAAGCTTTCTTT
>TRBJ2-3|.|TRBV6-1|.
CASSRQDFTDTQYF
TGTGCCAGCAGTCGACAGGACTTTACAGATACGCAGTATTTT
>TRBJ1-2|.|TRBV7-9|.
CSSSLLIGGYTF
TGTTCCAGCAGCCTCTTAATCGGGGGCTACACCTTC
>TRBJ1-3|few|TRBV5-1|.
CASSLAGTTGNTIYF
TGCGCCAGCAGCTTGGCCGGGACAACTGGAAACACCATATATTTT
>TRBJ2-7|.|TRBV10-3|TRBD1
CATAEGASSYEQYF
TGTGCCACCGCCGAGGGGGCTTCCTCCTACGAGCAGTACTTC
>TRBJ1-6|.|TRBV7-9|TRBD1
CASSLNRGGSPLHF
TGTGCCAGCAGCTTAAACAGGGGTGGGTCACCCCTCCACTTT
>TRBJ1-1|.|TRBV18|TRBD1
CASSPTGKSTEAFF
TGTGCCAGCTCACCGACAGGGAAATCCACTGAAGCTTTCTTT
>TRBJ1-3|.|TRBV6-5|TRBD1
CASSSDREFGNTIYF
TGTGCCAGCAGTTCGGACAGGGAGTTCGGAAACACCATATATTTT
>TRBJ1-1|.|TRBV9|.
CASSGDWNTEAFF
TGTGCCAGCAGCGGGGACTGGAACACTGAAGCTTTCTTT